These 2 T cell receptor beta chains were all obtained from the same sample, sequenced in a study of blood T cell repertoires in COVID-19. Libraries were prepared by immunoSEQ multiplex PCR; TCRdb keeps only in-frame clonotypes and omits some of them. The data contain 350,000 or so clones, roughly 90% of them singletons. Sequencing was performed on PBMCs or T cells enriched from blood (not recorded which). The source is a woman aged 25 to 39 who had recovered from COVID-19.

CDR3 loop: CASSLGLAGTETQYF. The DNA of the CDR3 is TGTGCCAGCAGTTTAGGACTAGCGGGAACCGAGACCCAGTACTTC. This sequence joins TRBV28 and TRBJ2-5, with 12 bases fitting TRBD2. The junction had 3 bases not matched to a gene; V was cut back by 2 bases and J by 5 bases. CDR3 length: 15 amino acids. CDR1 is MDHEN and CDR2 is SYDVKM in the germline V gene.

This chain joins TRBV5-1 and TRBJ2-2; a possible D gene is TRBD2 (6 bases). The ends were cut back, 2 bases at V and 0 bases at J, with 8 bases in the middle. CDR1 is SGHRS and CDR2 is YFSETQ in the germline V gene. CDR3 size: 15 residues. CDR3 nucleotide sequence: TGCGCCAGCAGCTTCGGGGGTTCGAACACCGGGGAGCTGTTTTTT. Translated: CASSFGGSNTGELFF. The variable domain in full, with the rest retrieved from reference TRBV5-1 and TRBJ2-2, is KAGVTQTPRYLIKTRGQQVTLSCSPISGHRSVSWYQQTPGQGLQFLFEYFSETQRNKGNFPGRFSGRQFSNSRSEMNVSTLELGDSALYLCASSFGGSNTGELFFGEGSRLTVL.